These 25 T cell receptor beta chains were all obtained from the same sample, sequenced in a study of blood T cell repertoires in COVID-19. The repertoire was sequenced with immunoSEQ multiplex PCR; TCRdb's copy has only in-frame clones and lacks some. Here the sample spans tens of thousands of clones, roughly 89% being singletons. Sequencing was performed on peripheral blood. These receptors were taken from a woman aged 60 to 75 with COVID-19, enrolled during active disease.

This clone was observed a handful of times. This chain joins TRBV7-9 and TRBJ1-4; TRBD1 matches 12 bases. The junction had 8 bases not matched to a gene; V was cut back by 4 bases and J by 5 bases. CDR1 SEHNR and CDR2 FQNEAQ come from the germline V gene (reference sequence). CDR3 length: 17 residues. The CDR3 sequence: CASSSKGQGALNEKLFF. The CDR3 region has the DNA TGTGCCAGCAGCTCGAAGGGACAGGGGGCGTTGAATGAAAAACTGTTTTTT.

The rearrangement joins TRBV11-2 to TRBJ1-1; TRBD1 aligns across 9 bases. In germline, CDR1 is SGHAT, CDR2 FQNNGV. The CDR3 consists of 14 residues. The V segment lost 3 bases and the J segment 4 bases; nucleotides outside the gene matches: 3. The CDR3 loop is CASSFGTGFTEAFF. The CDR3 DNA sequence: TGTGCCAGCAGCTTTGGGACAGGGTTCACTGAAGCTTTCTTT.

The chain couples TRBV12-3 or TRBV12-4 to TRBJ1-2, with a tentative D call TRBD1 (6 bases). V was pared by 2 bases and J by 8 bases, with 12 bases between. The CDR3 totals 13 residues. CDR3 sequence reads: CASSLLSGAGYTF. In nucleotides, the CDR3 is TGTGCCAGCAGTTTACTATCAGGGGCCGGCTACACCTTC.

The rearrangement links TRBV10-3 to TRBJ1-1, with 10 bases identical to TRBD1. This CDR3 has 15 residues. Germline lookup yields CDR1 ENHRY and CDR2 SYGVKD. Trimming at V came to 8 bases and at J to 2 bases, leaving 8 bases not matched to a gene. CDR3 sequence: CAIGPGQGPNTEAFF. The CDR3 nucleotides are TGTGCCATCGGACCGGGACAGGGGCCTAACACTGAAGCTTTCTTT.

The CDR3 protein is CASSQDEGQIYTEAFF. The CDR3 DNA reads as TGTGCCAGCAGCCAAGATGAGGGACAGATTTACACTGAAGCTTTCTTT. This chain links TRBV14 with TRBJ1-1; 7 bases fit TRBD1. There are 16 residues in the CDR3. V dropped 0 bases and J dropped 3; count of bases not matched to a gene: 7. The germline gives CDR1 SGHDN, CDR2 FVKESK. The full variable domain, rest sourced from reference TRBV14 and TRBJ1-1, is EAGVTQFPSHSVIEKGQTVTLRCDPISGHDNLYWYRRVMGKEIKFLLHFVKESKQDESGMPNNRFLAERTGGTYSTLKVQPAELEDSGVYFCASSQDEGQIYTEAFFGQGTRLTVV.

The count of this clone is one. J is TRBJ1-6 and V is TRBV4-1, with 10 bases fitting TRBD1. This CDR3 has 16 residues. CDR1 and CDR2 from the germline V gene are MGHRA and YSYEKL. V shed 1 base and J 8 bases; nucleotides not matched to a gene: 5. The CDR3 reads CASSQVMGQGYSPLHF. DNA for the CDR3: TGCGCCAGCAGCCAAGTTATGGGACAGGGGTATTCACCCCTCCACTTT.

The CDR3 bases are TGTGCCAGCAGCCCATCCGGGACAGGGAACATCTACGAGCAGTACTTC. It translates to CASSPSGTGNIYEQYF. The gene calls are TRBV7-2 and TRBJ2-7, with TRBD1 matching over 9 bases. V lost 5 bases and J lost 3; bases outside the gene matches: 11. Germline lookup yields CDR1 SGHTA and CDR2 FQGNSA. The CDR3 consists of 16 residues.

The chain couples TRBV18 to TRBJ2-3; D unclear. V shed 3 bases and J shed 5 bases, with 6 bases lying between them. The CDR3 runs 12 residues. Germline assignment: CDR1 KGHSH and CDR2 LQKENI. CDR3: CASSPYKDTQYF. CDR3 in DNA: TGTGCCAGCTCACCGTATAAAGATACGCAGTATTTT.

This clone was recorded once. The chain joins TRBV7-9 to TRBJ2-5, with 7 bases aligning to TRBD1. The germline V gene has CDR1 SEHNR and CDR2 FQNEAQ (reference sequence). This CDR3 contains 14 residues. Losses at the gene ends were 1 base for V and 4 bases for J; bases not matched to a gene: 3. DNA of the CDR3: TGTGCCAGCAGCTTAGACAGGGGCAGAGAGACCCAGTACTTC. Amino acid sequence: CASSLDRGRETQYF.

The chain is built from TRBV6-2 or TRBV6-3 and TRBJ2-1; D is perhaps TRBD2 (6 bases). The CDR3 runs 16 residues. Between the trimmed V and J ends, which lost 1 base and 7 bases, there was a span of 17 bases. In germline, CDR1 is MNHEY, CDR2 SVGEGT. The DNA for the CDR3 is TGTGCCAGCAGTTACTTAGGGACTCGAGGCGAGAATGAGCAGTTCTTC. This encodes CASSYLGTRGENEQFF.

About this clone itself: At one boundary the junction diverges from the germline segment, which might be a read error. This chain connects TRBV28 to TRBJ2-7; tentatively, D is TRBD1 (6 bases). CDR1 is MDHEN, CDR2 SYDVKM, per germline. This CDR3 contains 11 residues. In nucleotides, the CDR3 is TGTGCCAGCAGTTCGCTAGGGGACAAGACTTTC. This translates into CASSSLGDKTF.

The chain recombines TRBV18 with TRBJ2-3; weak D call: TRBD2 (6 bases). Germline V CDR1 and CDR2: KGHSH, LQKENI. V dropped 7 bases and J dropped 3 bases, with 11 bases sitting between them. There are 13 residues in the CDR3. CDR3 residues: CASLGGGTDTQYF. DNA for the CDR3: TGTGCCAGCTTAGGTGGAGGGACAGATACGCAGTATTTT.

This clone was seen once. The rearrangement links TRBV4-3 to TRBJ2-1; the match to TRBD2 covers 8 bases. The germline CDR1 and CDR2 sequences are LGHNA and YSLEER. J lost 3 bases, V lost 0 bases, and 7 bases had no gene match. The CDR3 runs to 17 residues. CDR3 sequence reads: CASSQEGLGSVYNEQFF. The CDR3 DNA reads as TGCGCCAGCAGCCAAGAGGGACTAGGTAGCGTCTACAATGAGCAGTTCTTC.

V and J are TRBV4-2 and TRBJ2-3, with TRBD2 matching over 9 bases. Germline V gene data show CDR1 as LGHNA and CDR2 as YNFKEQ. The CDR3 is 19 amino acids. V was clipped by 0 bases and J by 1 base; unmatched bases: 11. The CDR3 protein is CASSQDPRHQRGGTDTQYF. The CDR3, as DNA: TGTGCCAGCAGCCAAGATCCCCGGCACCAGCGGGGGGGCACAGATACGCAGTATTTT.

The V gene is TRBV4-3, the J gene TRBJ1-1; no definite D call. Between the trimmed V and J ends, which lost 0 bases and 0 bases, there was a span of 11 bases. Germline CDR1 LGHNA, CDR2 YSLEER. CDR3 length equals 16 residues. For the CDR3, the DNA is TGCGCCAGCAGCCAAGATGAAAGCGTTGTGAACACTGAAGCTTTCTTT. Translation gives CASSQDESVVNTEAFF.

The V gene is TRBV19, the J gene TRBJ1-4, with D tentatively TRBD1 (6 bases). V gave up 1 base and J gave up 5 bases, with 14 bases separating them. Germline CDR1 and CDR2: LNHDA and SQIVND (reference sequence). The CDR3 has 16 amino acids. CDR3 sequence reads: CASSIVWGHGNEKLFF. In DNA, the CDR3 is TGTGCCAGTAGTATAGTGTGGGGACATGGCAATGAAAAACTGTTTTTT.

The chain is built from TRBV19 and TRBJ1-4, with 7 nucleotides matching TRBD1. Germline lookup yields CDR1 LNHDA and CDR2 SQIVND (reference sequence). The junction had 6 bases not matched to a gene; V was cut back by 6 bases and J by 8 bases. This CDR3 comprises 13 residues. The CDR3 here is CASRWDREEKLFF. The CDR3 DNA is TGTGCCAGTAGGTGGGACAGAGAGGAAAAACTGTTTTTT. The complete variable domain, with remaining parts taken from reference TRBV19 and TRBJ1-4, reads DGGITQSPKYLFRKEGQNVTLSCEQNLNHDAMYWYRQDPGQGLRLIYYSQIVNDFQKGDIAEGYSVSREKKESFPLTVTSAQKNPTAFYLCASRWDREEKLFFGSGTQLSVL.

CDR3 sequence (DNA): TGTGCCAGTAGCTCCGGGACAGGGAGTAATGGCTACACCTTC. Its protein product is CASSSGTGSNGYTF. The genes are TRBV19 and TRBJ1-2; 9 nucleotides agree with TRBD1. Germline assignment: CDR1 LNHDA and CDR2 SQIVND (reference sequence). V shed 6 bases and J 6 bases; nucleotides not matched to a gene: 8. The CDR3 sequence is 14 residues long.

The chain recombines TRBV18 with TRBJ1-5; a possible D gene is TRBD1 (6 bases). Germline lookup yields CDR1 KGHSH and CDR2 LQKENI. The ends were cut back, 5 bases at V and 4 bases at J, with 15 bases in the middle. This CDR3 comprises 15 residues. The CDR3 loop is CASSFGQIENQPQHF. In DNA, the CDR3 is TGTGCCAGCTCATTCGGACAGATCGAGAATCAGCCCCAGCATTTT.

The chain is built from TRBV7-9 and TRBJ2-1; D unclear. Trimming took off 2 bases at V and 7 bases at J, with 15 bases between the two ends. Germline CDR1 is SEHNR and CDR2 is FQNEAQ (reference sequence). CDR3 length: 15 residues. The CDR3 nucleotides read TGTGCCAGCAGCTTAAATAGCTACTCCTTAAATGAGCAGTTCTTC. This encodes CASSLNSYSLNEQFF.

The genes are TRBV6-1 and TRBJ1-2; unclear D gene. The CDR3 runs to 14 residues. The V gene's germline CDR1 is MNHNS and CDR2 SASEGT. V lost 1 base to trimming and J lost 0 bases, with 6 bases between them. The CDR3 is CASSEGGANYGYTF. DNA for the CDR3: TGTGCCAGCAGTGAAGGCGGGGCTAACTATGGCTACACCTTC.

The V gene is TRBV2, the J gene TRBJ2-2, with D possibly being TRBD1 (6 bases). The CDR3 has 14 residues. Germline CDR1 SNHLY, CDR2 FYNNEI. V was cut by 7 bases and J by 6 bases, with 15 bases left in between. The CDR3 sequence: CASIREGDPGELFF. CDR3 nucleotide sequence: TGTGCCAGCATTCGAGAGGGGGACCCCGGGGAGCTGTTTTTT.

CDR3 DNA: TGTGCCAGTGGACAGCGCTACGAGCAGTACTTC. Translated, it gives CASGQRYEQYF. The chain employs TRBV19 and TRBJ2-7, with TRBD1 as a possible D gene (6 bases). Deletions cut 8 bases from V and 3 bases from J, with 8 bases between. Germline loops: CDR1 LNHDA, CDR2 SQIVND (reference sequence). The CDR3 sequence is 11 residues long.

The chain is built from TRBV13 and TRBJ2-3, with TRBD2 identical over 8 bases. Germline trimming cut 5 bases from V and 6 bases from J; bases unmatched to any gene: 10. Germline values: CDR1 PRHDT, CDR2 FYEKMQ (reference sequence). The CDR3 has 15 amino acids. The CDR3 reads CASSPRTSLVDTQYF. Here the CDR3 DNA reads TGTGCCAGCAGCCCCCGGACTAGCCTCGTCGATACGCAGTATTTT.

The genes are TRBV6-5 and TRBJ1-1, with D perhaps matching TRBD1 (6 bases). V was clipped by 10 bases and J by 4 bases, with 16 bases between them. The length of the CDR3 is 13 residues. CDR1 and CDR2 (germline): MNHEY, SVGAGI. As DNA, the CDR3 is TGTGCCATCCACAGGGCTCCGGGCACTGAAGCTTTCTTT. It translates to CAIHRAPGTEAFF.